Following are 29 T cell receptor beta chains from one sample sequenced in a study of OX40 agonist ivuxolimab in advanced cancers. Assay used: immunoSEQ multiplex PCR; TCRdb lists only in-frame clones, some missing. The repertoire holds around 60,000 clones, with over 75% as singletons. Sequenced here: CD4+ or CD8+ T cells sorted from blood, sampled in a trial of the OX40 agonist ivuxolimab. The receptors here all came from an adult with an advanced solid tumor such as melanoma, head and neck, liver or kidney cancer.

V usage is TRBV28 and J usage is TRBJ1-4; D call uncertain. Germline assignment: CDR1 MDHEN and CDR2 SYDVKM. Trimming pared 7 bases from V and 10 bases from J, leaving 16 bases between. The CDR3 has 13 residues. The CDR3 region has the DNA TGTGCCAGCACCCCCGTTGGGAACCTAAAACTGTTTTTT. This encodes CASTPVGNLKLFF. Supplemented by reference TRBV28 and TRBJ1-4, the full variable domain reads DVKVTQSSRYLVKRTGEKVFLECVQDMDHENMFWYRQDPGLGLRLIYFSYDVKMKEKGDIPEGYSVSREKKERFSLILESASTNQTSMYLCASTPVGNLKLFFGSGTQLSVL.

The chain carries TRBV15 and TRBJ1-1; D is perhaps TRBD1 (6 bases). The V gene lost 0 bases and the J gene lost 5 bases, with 10 bases spanning the gap. The CDR3 contains 14 residues. Germline loops: CDR1 LNHNV, CDR2 YYDKDF (reference sequence). The CDR3 nucleotides are TGTGCCACCAGCAGAGATAGCCAGGGGACTGAAGCTTTCTTT. It yields the protein CATSRDSQGTEAFF.

The chain is built from TRBV6-1 and TRBJ1-1, with D unresolved. Germline CDR1 is MNHNS and CDR2 is SASEGT. The CDR3 is 13 residues long. The V gene lost 2 bases and the J gene lost 6 bases, with 10 bases spanning the gap. The CDR3 DNA follows: TGTGCCAGCAGTGAAACCTCTACGGCTGAAGCTTTCTTT. Translated: CASSETSTAEAFF.

The chain recombines TRBV2 with TRBJ1-1; D not certain. Trimming removed 3 bases from V and 10 bases from J, with 12 bases in between. This CDR3 contains 12 residues. CDR1 is SNHLY and CDR2 is FYNNEI in the germline V gene. For the CDR3, the DNA is TGTGCCAGCAGTGAGGTTCCTGGGGTAGCTTTCTTT. It yields the protein CASSEVPGVAFF.

The J gene is TRBJ1-5, the V gene TRBV28; D is possibly TRBD1 (6 bases). Deletions cut 7 bases from V and 0 bases from J, with 19 bases between. The CDR3 covers 17 residues. Per germline, CDR1 MDHEN and CDR2 SYDVKM. Written as DNA, the CDR3 is TGTGCCAGCAACCCGGGAAAGGGGGAGTATAGCAATCAGCCCCAGCATTTT. The encoded protein is CASNPGKGEYSNQPQHF.

The J gene is TRBJ2-1, the V gene TRBV11-2; D might be TRBD1 (5 bases). Germline CDR1 SGHAT, CDR2 FQNNGV. The CDR3 has 15 residues. Between the trimmed V and J ends, which lost 1 base and 4 bases, there was a span of 11 bases. This CDR3 reads CASSLGGQRYNEQFF. In nucleotides, the CDR3 is TGTGCCAGCAGCTTAGGGGGCCAGAGGTACAATGAGCAGTTCTTC.

The chain couples TRBV11-2 to TRBJ1-1; no firm D call. The germline V gene encodes CDR1 SGHAT and CDR2 FQNNGV. The CDR3 loop spans 13 amino acids. Trimming took off 6 bases at V and 7 bases at J, with 15 bases between the two ends. The CDR3 is CASSQSRELEAFF. The CDR3 DNA is TGTGCCAGCAGTCAGAGCCGGGAACTTGAAGCTTTCTTT.

The chain employs TRBV5-1 and TRBJ1-3, with D unresolved. Between the trimmed V and J ends, which lost 4 bases and 0 bases, there was a span of 11 bases. Germline CDR1 and CDR2: SGHRS and YFSETQ. The CDR3 length is 15 residues. The CDR3 DNA is TGCGCCAGCAGCCCCGGTATCAGCTCTGGAAACACCATATATTTT. Protein: CASSPGISSGNTIYF. Variable domain in full (rest from reference TRBV5-1 and TRBJ1-3): KAGVTQTPRYLIKTRGQQVTLSCSPISGHRSVSWYQQTPGQGLQFLFEYFSETQRNKGNFPGRFSGRQFSNSRSEMNVSTLELGDSALYLCASSPGISSGNTIYFGEGSWLTVV.

This clone is a singleton in its sample. The V gene is TRBV5-5, the J gene TRBJ1-2, with D possibly matching TRBD1 (6 bases). CDR3 size: 15 residues. V shed 1 base and J shed 5 bases, with 15 bases lying between them. In germline, CDR1 is SGHKS, CDR2 YYEKEE (reference sequence). In DNA, the CDR3 is TGTGCCAGCAGCTTGCAGGGGCGGGATGGGTATGGCTACACCTTC. Protein sequence: CASSLQGRDGYGYTF.

V is TRBV9 and J is TRBJ2-3; the D is unclear. The CDR3 is 12 amino acids. Trimming took 4 bases from V and 6 from J, leaving 9 bases between them. Germline assignment: CDR1 SGDLS and CDR2 YYNGEE. The DNA of the CDR3 is TGTGCCAGCAGCTACCTCGAGGATACGCAGTATTTT. Translating it yields CASSYLEDTQYF.

V usage is TRBV5-6 and J usage is TRBJ1-2, with D perhaps TRBD1 (5 bases). The germline V gene has CDR1 SGHDT and CDR2 YYEEEE. The CDR3 contains 15 residues. V lost 0 bases and J 4 bases, leaving 13 bases between the germline ends. The CDR3 loop reads CASSLGPETVYGYTF. In DNA, the CDR3 is TGTGCCAGCAGCTTGGGCCCCGAGACAGTCTATGGCTACACCTTC.

The CDR3 loop is CASSAGTSEWETQYF. The CDR3 region has the DNA TGTGCCAGCAGCGCCGGGACTAGCGAGTGGGAGACCCAGTACTTC. This chain links TRBV9 with TRBJ2-5; the match to TRBD2 covers 10 bases. The CDR3 loop spans 15 amino acids. V lost 3 bases and J lost 5; bases outside the gene matches: 7. Germline V gene sequence: CDR1 SGDLS, CDR2 YYNGEE.

The chain is built from TRBV5-1 and TRBJ2-3; D is undetermined. In germline, CDR1 is SGHRS, CDR2 YFSETQ. With 4 bases removed from V and 3 bases from J, the gap between germline ends came to 12 bases. CDR3 length: 14 residues. This chain's CDR3 is CASSPAPGTDTQYF. The CDR3 nucleotides read TGCGCCAGCAGCCCGGCACCAGGTACAGATACGCAGTATTTT.

This clone was found a few times. The rearrangement uses TRBV6-1 and TRBJ2-7; TRBD2 might be the D (5 bases). V was pared by 7 bases and J by 7 bases, with 17 bases between. Per the germline V gene, CDR1 is MNHNS and CDR2 is SASEGT. The CDR3 has 13 amino acids. CDR3 loop: CASKVPLRGEQYF. The DNA for the CDR3 is TGTGCCAGCAAAGTCCCCCTCCGAGGGGAGCAGTACTTC.

The chain carries TRBV15 and TRBJ2-7; D is unresolved. Germline CDR1 reads LNHNV; CDR2 reads YYDKDF (reference sequence). V lost 0 bases and J 4 bases, leaving 7 bases between the germline ends. The CDR3 is 13 residues long. CDR3 sequence reads: CATSRDPGYEQYF. As DNA, the CDR3 is TGTGCCACCAGCAGAGATCCAGGTTACGAGCAGTACTTC.

The CDR3 loop reads CASTRTSTDTQYF. CDR3 nucleotide sequence: TGTGCCAGCACCCGGACTAGCACAGATACGCAGTATTTT. This chain joins TRBV28 and TRBJ2-3, with D maybe TRBD2 (5 bases). V lost 7 bases and J 0 bases, leaving 8 bases between the germline ends. Germline V lookup: CDR1 MDHEN, CDR2 SYDVKM. CDR3 size: 13 residues.

This clone has a handful of counts. V is TRBV2 and J is TRBJ2-2; D is uncertain. Trimming left V 9 bases short and J 6 bases short, with 8 bases between. The germline gives CDR1 SNHLY, CDR2 FYNNEI. The CDR3 covers 11 residues. The CDR3 reads CASRYSGELFF. CDR3 DNA sequence: TGTGCCAGTCGGTATTCCGGGGAGCTGTTTTTT.

V usage is TRBV7-2 and J usage is TRBJ1-2; D perhaps matches TRBD1 (6 bases). V was cut by 5 bases and J by 6 bases, with 13 bases left in between. CDR1 is SGHTA and CDR2 is FQGNSA in the germline V gene. This CDR3 contains 13 residues. This CDR3 is CASSRQGKDGYTF. CDR3 coding DNA: TGTGCCAGCAGCCGCCAGGGGAAGGATGGCTACACCTTC.

The chain is built from TRBV7-2 and TRBJ2-5, with TRBD2 identical over 8 bases. From germline, CDR1 is SGHTA and CDR2 FQGNSA. The junction had 20 bases not matched to a gene; V was cut back by 3 bases and J by 5 bases. CDR3 length equals 19 residues. CDR3 bases: TGTGCCAGCAGCTTCCTCCGGCTAGCGGGTTATACCCTGGGGGAGACCCAGTACTTC. Protein product: CASSFLRLAGYTLGETQYF.

The chain couples TRBV30 to TRBJ2-6; either TRBD1 or TRBD2 may supply D (6 bases each). The CDR3 totals 17 residues. The germline V and J ends were trimmed by 4 bases and 2 bases, with 18 bases remaining between them. Germline assignment: CDR1 GTSNPN and CDR2 SVGIG (reference sequence). The CDR3 bases are TGTGCCTGGACCCCCCTAGGGGGGTTCGCTGGGGCCAACGTCCTGACTTTC. Translation: CAWTPLGGFAGANVLTF.

The V and J genes are TRBV5-1 and TRBJ1-5; D gene ambiguous. The germline V gene encodes CDR1 SGHRS and CDR2 YFSETQ. This CDR3 has 13 amino acids. V lost 3 bases to trimming and J lost 4 bases, with 8 bases between them. The CDR3 sequence: CASSSTPNQPQHF. The CDR3 coding sequence is TGCGCCAGCAGCTCGACGCCGAATCAGCCCCAGCATTTT. The full variable domain, rest sourced from reference TRBV5-1 and TRBJ1-5, is KAGVTQTPRYLIKTRGQQVTLSCSPISGHRSVSWYQQTPGQGLQFLFEYFSETQRNKGNFPGRFSGRQFSNSRSEMNVSTLELGDSALYLCASSSTPNQPQHFGDGTRLSIL.

This chain connects TRBV28 to TRBJ2-7, with 10 bases that match TRBD1. The CDR3 has 15 amino acids. The V gene end was trimmed by 5 bases and the J gene end by 5 bases; junction bases not matched to a gene: 9. The germline CDR1 and CDR2 sequences are MDHEN and SYDVKM. CDR3 nucleotide sequence: TGTGCCAGCAGTGGACCGGGACAGGGGATCAACGAGCAGTACTTC. This codes for CASSGPGQGINEQYF.

This clone was counted a single time. The gene calls are TRBV6-5 and TRBJ1-2; a weak D match, TRBD1 (5 bases). In germline, CDR1 is MNHEY, CDR2 SVGAGI. This CDR3 spans 14 amino acids. V gave up 2 bases and J gave up 4 bases, with 11 bases separating them. This CDR3 reads CASSYVGDGYGYTF. In DNA form, the CDR3 reads TGTGCCAGCAGTTACGTCGGGGACGGCTATGGCTACACCTTC.

The gene calls are TRBV9 and TRBJ2-3; TRBD2 aligns across 12 bases. This CDR3 comprises 20 residues. In germline, CDR1 is SGDLS, CDR2 YYNGEE. Unmatched junction bases numbered 12, after V lost 0 bases and J lost 1 base. The CDR3 DNA is TGTGCCAGCAGCGTAGCTACGGCTAGCGGGAGGGCTGTGGGCACAGATACGCAGTATTTT. Translating it yields CASSVATASGRAVGTDTQYF. The variable domain in full, completed from reference TRBV9 and TRBJ2-3, reads DSGVTQTPKHLITATGQRVTLRCSPRSGDLSVYWYQQSLDQGLQFLIQYYNGEERAKGNILERFSAQQFPDLHSELNLSSLELGDSALYFCASSVATASGRAVGTDTQYFGPGTRLTVL.

V and J are TRBV19 and TRBJ2-5; the D is unclear. V lost 6 bases to trimming and J lost 2 bases, with 10 bases between them. Germline V gene sequence: CDR1 LNHDA, CDR2 SQIVND (reference sequence). CDR3 length equals 13 residues. CDR3 bases: TGTGCCAGTAGGGTGTCGGGTCAAGAGACCCAGTACTTC. Amino acids: CASRVSGQETQYF.

As concerns this clone: At the DNA level, this CDR3 is encoded by other sequences in the same sample as well. V gene TRBV5-1 combines with J gene TRBJ1-6; TRBD1 matches 9 bases. In germline, CDR1 is SGHRS, CDR2 YFSETQ. This CDR3 contains 13 residues. After removal of 7 bases from V and 7 bases from J, the junction contained 3 bases not matched to a gene. The CDR3 sequence is CASSGQGNSPLHF. In nucleotides, the CDR3 is TGCGCCAGCTCGGGACAGGGCAATTCACCCCTCCACTTT.

This clone was seen only once. The chain employs TRBV28 and TRBJ1-5; no reliable D call. CDR3 length: 12 amino acids. The ends were cut back, 5 bases at V and 1 base at J, with 3 bases in the middle. Per the germline V gene, CDR1 is MDHEN and CDR2 is SYDVKM. The CDR3 DNA reads as TGTGCCAGCAGTCCGAGCAATCAGCCCCAGCATTTT. It specifies CASSPSNQPQHF.

The rearrangement joins TRBV5-8 to TRBJ1-1; 7 bases match TRBD1. CDR3 length: 16 residues. Germline values: CDR1 SGHTS, CDR2 YDEGEE. V lost 2 bases, J lost 1 base, and 8 bases stayed unmatched. The DNA of the CDR3 is TGTGCCAGCAGCTTTCAATCCGGGACAGAGAACACTGAAGCTTTCTTT. It is translated as CASSFQSGTENTEAFF.

A few counts support this clone. The chain joins TRBV2 to TRBJ1-1; TRBD1 matches 7 bases. Germline V CDR1 and CDR2: SNHLY, FYNNEI. V shed 1 base, J shed 5 bases, and the junction held 7 bases outside the gene matches. The CDR3 is 15 amino acids. The CDR3 is CASSEGSRGWTEAFF. CDR3 sequence (DNA): TGTGCCAGCAGTGAAGGGTCCAGGGGGTGGACTGAAGCTTTCTTT. The whole variable domain, remainder taken from reference TRBV2 and TRBJ1-1, is EPEVTQTPSHQVTQMGQEVILRCVPISNHLYFYWYRQILGQKVEFLVSFYNNEISEKSEIFDDQFSVERPDGSNFTLKIRSTKLEDSAMYFCASSEGSRGWTEAFFGQGTRLTVV.